This T cell receptor (beta chain) emerged from a study of T cell responses to AZD1222 COVID-19 vaccine. Study-level background: Pooling covered second doses at about 4 or about 12 weeks. Overall study findings and caveats: Spike as a whole was targeted by vaccine-associated CD4 TCRs, dominant at 160-218 and 743-854. When two AZD1222 doses had been given, Spike-specific TCR breadth and depth rose. Targeting of unmutated variant regions was reportedly seen in nearly half of spike-specific TCRs.

Data came from immunoSEQ multiplex PCR; TCRdb stores just in-frame clones and leaves some out. The sample lists about 57,000 clones, approximately 86% occurring once. CDR1 and CDR2 (germline): MNHEY, SVGAGI. Trimming at V came to 6 bases and at J to 6 bases, leaving 13 bases not matched to a gene. The CDR3 spans 15 residues. Concerning this clone: The antigen is unknown.

The genes are TRBV6-5 and TRBJ1-2; TRBD1 agrees at 7 bases. The input for sequencing was peripheral blood, taken on day 0 of AZD1222 vaccination. The sequence derives from an adult in good health. This CDR3 reads CASRSTDRVLDGYTF. For the CDR3, the DNA is TGTGCCAGCAGATCCACTGACAGGGTGCTTGATGGCTACACCTTC.